Below, one T cell receptor beta chain is given with its context. The sample comes from a study of blood T cell repertoires in COVID-19. Whole-study context: PBMCs, B-cell-depleted T cells, or T cells provided the cDNA or gDNA that made up the material.

Germline V gives CDR1 LGHDT, CDR2 YNNKEL (reference sequence). V lost 4 bases to trimming and J lost 0 bases; unmatched junction nucleotides: 5. The CDR3 spans 15 residues. The protocol was immunoSEQ multiplex PCR, while the TCRdb copy is restricted to in-frame clones and leaves out a portion. The data hold roughly 60,000 clones, with around 77% observed a single time. The sample comprised peripheral blood. This sequence was found in a woman in her seventies with COVID-19, enrolled during active disease. The V and J genes are TRBV3-1 (or the pseudogene TRBV3-2) and TRBJ1-1; 7 nucleotides agree with TRBD1. The CDR3 DNA is TGTGCCAGCAGCCTTCGACAGGGTATGAACACTGAAGCTTTCTTT. This sequence encodes CASSLRQGMNTEAFF.